A single sample gave rise to the 15 T cell receptor beta chains below, sequenced in a study of identical twins. TCRdb ran MiXCR on the 5' RACE reads and lists one entry per CDR3 protein. This table holds approximately 620,000 distinct CDR3 sequences, 8.5% to 9.5% found once. The same sample was also used in a study of yellow fever vaccine responses in identical twins.

Input material: PBMCs. These receptors came from a woman between 18 and 29 years old in good health.

Comments on this clonotype: One junction end does not reproduce the germline sequence, and a read error may be involved. The chain recombines TRBV12-3 or TRBV12-4 with TRBJ2-5, with TRBD1 matching 7 bases. The CDR3 sequence is 13 residues long. CDR3 sequence: CASSKVDRETLYF. The CDR3 DNA follows: TGTGCCAGCAGCAAAGTAGACAGGGAGACCCTGTACTTT.

This clonotype occurred a few times. The V and J genes are TRBV20-1 and TRBJ2-1, with D perhaps matching TRBD2 (5 bases). Germline V gives CDR1 DFQATT, CDR2 SNEGSKA (reference sequence). The germline V and J ends were trimmed by 0 bases and 10 bases, with 13 bases remaining between them. There are 13 residues in the CDR3. The CDR3 loop reads CSARDPLVGEQFF. The CDR3, as DNA: TGCAGTGCTAGAGATCCACTAGTTGGGGAGCAGTTCTTC.

This chain joins TRBV6-5 and TRBJ2-3; D gene ambiguous. The CDR3 loop spans 14 amino acids. Trimming took off 4 bases at V and 6 bases at J, with 14 bases between the two ends. Germline CDR1 is MNHEY and CDR2 is SVGAGI. The CDR3 loop is CASSSSEEVDTQYF. The CDR3 DNA reads TGTGCCAGCAGTTCGTCTGAAGAGGTTGATACGCAGTATTTT.

This clonotype has a count of ten or more. This sequence joins TRBV28 and TRBJ2-7; D is uncertain. V was clipped by 7 bases and J by 3 bases, with 13 bases between them. In germline, CDR1 is MDHEN, CDR2 SYDVKM. The CDR3 is made up of 13 amino acids. CDR3: CASTDRPIYEQYF. The CDR3 DNA follows: TGTGCCAGCACCGATAGACCGATCTACGAGCAGTACTTC. Looking up the rest from reference TRBV28 and TRBJ2-7 gives the full variable domain: DVKVTQSSRYLVKRTGEKVFLECVQDMDHENMFWYRQDPGLGLRLIYFSYDVKMKEKGDIPEGYSVSREKKERFSLILESASTNQTSMYLCASTDRPIYEQYFGPGTRLTVT.

This clonotype was seen at least ten times. This chain links TRBV7-2 with TRBJ2-7, with 9 positions matching TRBD2. Germline assignment: CDR1 SGHTA and CDR2 FQGNSA. V was pared by 2 bases and J by 2 bases, with 1 base of the junction left unmatched. CDR3 length: 14 residues. CDR3 DNA: TGTGCCAGCAGCTTAACTAGCGGGCCCTACGAGCAGTACTTC. It codes for CASSLTSGPYEQYF.

At least ten counts were recorded for this clonotype. The chain uses TRBV12-3 or TRBV12-4 and TRBJ2-2, with 14 bases matching TRBD2. This CDR3 region has 17 residues. V shed 3 bases and J 7 bases; nucleotides not matched to a gene: 7. The CDR3 sequence is CASSFKGLAGEIGELFF. Written as DNA, the CDR3 is TGTGCCAGCAGTTTCAAGGGACTAGCGGGAGAAATCGGGGAGCTGTTTTTT.

This clonotype was counted a few times. CDR3 sequence (DNA): TGTGCCAGTTCCCTACTTGCGAAAACCACCGGGGAGCTGTTTTTT. Translating it yields CASSLLAKTTGELFF. The V and J genes are TRBV9 and TRBJ2-2; D not certain. The V end lost 8 bases, the J end lost 4 bases, and 18 bases lay between the germline ends. CDR1 is SGDLS, CDR2 YYNGEE, per germline. CDR3 size: 15 residues. The full variable domain, with the rest looked up from reference TRBV9 and TRBJ2-2, is DSGVTQTPKHLITATGQRVTLRCSPRSGDLSVYWYQQSLDQGLQFLIQYYNGEERAKGNILERFSAQQFPDLHSELNLSSLELGDSALYFCASSLLAKTTGELFFGEGSRLTVL.

The V gene is TRBV6-1, the J gene TRBJ2-7, with a weak D call TRBD2 (7 bases). CDR1 and CDR2 (germline): MNHNS, SASEGT. V lost 5 bases, J lost 0 bases, and 17 bases lay in between. The length of the CDR3 is 16 residues. The CDR3 sequence: CASSRTGGDSSYEQYF. The CDR3 DNA follows: TGTGCCAGCAGTAGAACGGGGGGCGACAGCTCCTACGAGCAGTACTTC.

This rearrangement joins TRBV15 to TRBJ1-5, with 7 bases that match TRBD1. After removal of 8 bases from V and 1 base from J, the junction contained 8 bases not matched to a gene. Germline CDR1 reads LNHNV; CDR2 reads YYDKDF (reference sequence). The CDR3 has 15 residues. Here the CDR3 DNA reads TGTGCCACCGCCGGGACAGATAGGAGCAATCAGCCCCAGCATTTT. It translates to CATAGTDRSNQPQHF.

The rearrangement uses TRBV20-1 and TRBJ2-7; 7 nucleotides agree with TRBD1. The V gene's germline CDR1 is DFQATT and CDR2 SNEGSKA (reference sequence). This CDR3 is 18 amino acids long. V was pared by 3 bases and J by 10 bases, with 27 bases of the junction left unmatched. CDR3 coding DNA: TGCAGTGCTAGGGCGCGAAAATCGACAGGGAGAGATCTACGAGGCCAGTACTTC. It yields the protein CSARARKSTGRDLRGQYF.

The V call is TRBV10-3, the J call TRBJ2-7, with D unclear. The CDR3 is 17 amino acids. The ends were cut back, 1 base at V and 3 bases at J, with 19 bases in the middle. Germline V gene data show CDR1 as ENHRY and CDR2 as SYGVKD. The CDR3 protein is CAISEYSAFSSIYEQYF. For the CDR3, the DNA is TGTGCCATCAGTGAGTATAGTGCGTTTTCCTCGATCTACGAGCAGTACTTC.

The rearrangement uses TRBV7-9 and TRBJ1-5, with 11 nucleotides matching TRBD1. V was pared by 4 bases and J by 6 bases, with 5 bases of the junction left unmatched. The length of the CDR3 is 15 residues. Germline V CDR1 and CDR2: SEHNR, FQNEAQ (reference sequence). Here the CDR3 DNA reads TGTGCCAGCAGCTCCGGACAGGGGGCTGCTCAGCCCCAGCATTTT. It codes for CASSSGQGAAQPQHF. The whole variable domain, filled in from reference TRBV7-9 and TRBJ1-5, reads DTGVSQNPRHKITKRGQNVTFRCDPISEHNRLYWYRQTLGQGPEFLTYFQNEAQLEKSRLLSDRFSAERPKGSFSTLEIQRTEQGDSAMYLCASSSGQGAAQPQHFGDGTRLSIL.

This clonotype was detected a few times. CDR3 sequence reads: CASSPSGIAEYNEQFF. In nucleotides, the CDR3 is TGTGCCAGCAGTCCCTCGGGAATAGCGGAGTACAATGAGCAGTTCTTC. V gene TRBV6-5 combines with J gene TRBJ2-1; possibly TRBD2 for D (6 bases). CDR3 length equals 16 residues. In germline, CDR1 is MNHEY, CDR2 SVGAGI. V shed 5 bases and J shed 4 bases, with 18 bases lying between them.

This clonotype came up many times. V gene TRBV29-1 combines with J gene TRBJ2-5; D is unclear. Trimming left V 8 bases short and J 2 bases short, with 9 bases between. Germline-derived CDR1 and CDR2 are SQVTM and ANQGSEA. The CDR3 is made up of 11 amino acids. CDR3 coding DNA: TGCAGCCTTAACAAGCAAGAGACCCAGTACTTC. Translated: CSLNKQETQYF.

The chain uses TRBV6-1 and TRBJ2-7, with D possibly matching TRBD1 (5 bases). The V gene lost 3 bases and the J gene lost 2 bases, with 14 bases spanning the gap. Germline values: CDR1 MNHNS, CDR2 SASEGT. The CDR3 is 15 residues long. CDR3 nucleotide sequence: TGTGCCAGCAGTGATAGGCGCGACAGTGCCTACGAGCAGTACTTC. This sequence encodes CASSDRRDSAYEQYF.